This paragraph covers one T cell receptor (beta chain) sequence. Its antigen remains unknown. Alongside a J-beta primer mix, a sample-barcoded 5' primer served in a second PCR lasting 7 to 11 cycles. One entry per CDR3 protein, called by TCRdb with MiXCR from the 5' RACE reads. The sample has about 730,000 distinct CDR3 sequences; 40% to 45% are singletons. Germline V gives CDR1 SGHTA, CDR2 FQGNSA. The CDR3 spans 19 residues. Unmatched junction bases numbered 16, after V lost 5 bases and J lost 0 bases. Aged roughly 6 to 95, donors were systemically healthy Caucasians from Russia. Each individual donor underwent a draw of ten milliliters of peripheral blood. These data belong to a study of blood T cells in healthy people across ages. Overall study results and limits: Researchers judged that diversity estimates from one million T cells fell short of true values.

V usage is TRBV7-2 and J usage is TRBJ2-7, with 10 bases that match TRBD2. The source of this sequence is a woman aged 55-70 years in good health. Material for sequencing was blood. Written as DNA, the CDR3 is TGTGCCAGCAGCCGATCCGGAGTAGCGGGAGGAACGAGCTCCTACGAGCAGTACTTC. The encoded protein is CASSRSGVAGGTSSYEQYF.